Below, 19 T cell receptor beta chains from the same sample are listed, as sequenced in a study of glioma-infiltrating T cells after dendritic cell vaccination. The table came from immunoSEQ multiplex PCR; TCRdb's copy has only in-frame clones and leaves some out. The table includes 80,000 to 100,000 clones, about 79% detected once. Sequenced material: blood, taken before dendritic cell vaccination. Receptors originate from a human donor with glioblastoma.

CDR3 sequence (DNA): TGTGCCAGCAACCAGATGCCAGGGGCCCCAGATACGCAGTATTTT. Protein: CASNQMPGAPDTQYF. V usage is TRBV5-6 and J usage is TRBJ2-3; D is perhaps TRBD1 (6 bases). Germline V gives CDR1 SGHDT, CDR2 YYEEEE. The V gene lost 6 bases and the J gene lost 4 bases, with 18 bases spanning the gap. The CDR3 is made up of 15 amino acids.

This clone occurred a few times. The DNA for the CDR3 is TGCGCCAGCAGCTTGGGACGGACAGGGGACACTGAAGCTTTCTTT. Protein product: CASSLGRTGDTEAFF. The chain is built from TRBV5-1 and TRBJ1-1, with 9 bases fitting TRBD1. In germline, CDR1 is SGHRS, CDR2 YFSETQ. Trimming took 0 bases from V and 3 from J; bases not matched to a gene: 3. The CDR3 sequence is 15 residues long. Full variable domain (missing parts from reference TRBV5-1 and TRBJ1-1): KAGVTQTPRYLIKTRGQQVTLSCSPISGHRSVSWYQQTPGQGLQFLFEYFSETQRNKGNFPGRFSGRQFSNSRSEMNVSTLELGDSALYLCASSLGRTGDTEAFFGQGTRLTVV.

This clone was picked up one time. V gene TRBV2 combines with J gene TRBJ2-1; D is perhaps TRBD2 (5 bases). V lost 10 bases and J 8 bases, leaving 9 bases between the germline ends. Germline CDR1 and CDR2: SNHLY and FYNNEI. The CDR3 consists of 10 residues. CDR3 region: CATRGYEQFF. CDR3 DNA: TGTGCCACGAGAGGGTATGAGCAGTTCTTC.

This sequence joins TRBV28 and TRBJ2-7; 8 positions match TRBD1. Germline-derived CDR1 and CDR2 are MDHEN and SYDVKM. This CDR3 is 13 amino acids long. The J segment lost 0 bases and the V segment lost 8 bases, leaving 3 bases of the junction unmatched. CDR3 sequence (DNA): TGTGCCAGCCGGACAGGGACCTCCTACGAGCAGTACTTC. Protein product: CASRTGTSYEQYF.

The chain carries TRBV5-1 and TRBJ1-4, with TRBD1 matching over 9 bases. This CDR3 is built from 14 residues. Germline CDR1 is SGHRS and CDR2 is YFSETQ. V shed 2 bases and J 7 bases; nucleotides not matched to a gene: 3. CDR3 amino acids: CASSFGQGPEKLFF. The CDR3 DNA reads as TGCGCCAGCAGCTTCGGACAGGGGCCTGAAAAACTGTTTTTT.

The rearrangement links TRBV11-2 to TRBJ2-1; a weak D match, TRBD2 (5 bases). The V gene lost 1 base and the J gene lost 8 bases, with 9 bases spanning the gap. CDR1 and CDR2 from the germline V gene are SGHAT and FQNNGV. The length of the CDR3 is 13 residues. CDR3 sequence: CASSLVRRDEQFF. The CDR3 DNA is TGTGCCAGCAGCTTAGTAAGGCGGGATGAGCAGTTCTTC.

The chain uses TRBV6-1 and TRBJ1-5; D is unclear. Trimming took 4 bases from V and 0 from J, leaving 13 bases between them. The CDR3 consists of 16 residues. Germline CDR1 reads MNHNS; CDR2 reads SASEGT. The CDR3 loop is CASSVVSVNSNQPQHF. The CDR3 DNA is TGTGCCAGCAGTGTGGTCAGCGTGAATAGCAATCAGCCCCAGCATTTT.

The sample holds a few counts of this clone. The chain employs TRBV2 and TRBJ2-5, with D perhaps matching TRBD2 (7 bases). CDR1 and CDR2 from the germline V gene are SNHLY and FYNNEI. The CDR3 is 15 residues long. The V end was cut by 9 bases, the J end by 2 bases, with 19 bases between. This chain's CDR3 is CASIWGGQGQETQYF. CDR3 coding DNA: TGTGCCAGTATCTGGGGGGGGCAAGGGCAAGAGACCCAGTACTTC.

This chain links TRBV11-1 with TRBJ1-1; D remains ambiguous. The CDR3 is 13 amino acids. Trimming took off 0 bases at V and 1 base at J, with 3 bases between the two ends. Per the germline V gene, CDR1 is SGHAT and CDR2 is FQDESV (reference sequence). This CDR3 is CASSLAQNTEAFF. The CDR3 DNA follows: TGTGCCAGCAGCTTAGCACAGAACACTGAAGCTTTCTTT.

This clone was counted only a few times. This sequence joins TRBV5-4 and TRBJ2-7; TRBD1 is a possible D gene (5 bases). Germline assignment: CDR1 SGHNT and CDR2 YYREEE (reference sequence). CDR3 size: 14 residues. V was pared by 4 bases and J by 2 bases, with 13 bases between. CDR3 in amino acids: CASSRTQGAYEQYF. The CDR3 bases are TGTGCCAGCAGCAGGACGCAAGGGGCCTACGAGCAGTACTTC.

This chain connects TRBV5-1 to TRBJ2-1, with TRBD2 identical over 8 bases. The CDR3 loop spans 13 amino acids. Germline V gene lookup returns CDR1 SGHRS and CDR2 YFSETQ. V trimming: 5 bases; J trimming: 8 bases; junction bases outside the gene matches: 6. The CDR3 reads CASRRSGEDEQFF. The CDR3, as DNA: TGCGCCAGCAGGCGTAGCGGGGAGGATGAGCAGTTCTTC.

The rearrangement links TRBV6-5 to TRBJ1-5; possibly TRBD1 for D (6 bases). Trimming took 5 bases from V and 7 from J, leaving 12 bases between them. CDR1 is MNHEY and CDR2 is SVGAGI in the germline V gene. The CDR3 runs 13 residues. CDR3 in amino acids: CASSGGARQPQHF. The CDR3 bases are TGTGCCAGCAGTGGGGGGGCTAGGCAGCCCCAGCATTTT.

This clone occurred once. The J gene is TRBJ2-7, the V gene TRBV6-5; a possible D gene is TRBD1 (6 bases). V shed 5 bases and J shed 7 bases, with 15 bases lying between them. CDR1 is MNHEY, CDR2 SVGAGI, per germline. This CDR3 has 13 residues. In nucleotides, the CDR3 is TGTGCCAGCAGTAGGGGGTCAGGGGCTGAGCAGTACTTC. This codes for CASSRGSGAEQYF.

In DNA form, the CDR3 reads TGCGCCAGCAGCTTATTATCCGGGACAGAAGCTTTCTTT. Translating it yields CASSLLSGTEAFF. This chain joins TRBV5-1 and TRBJ1-1; tentatively, D is TRBD1 (6 bases). Deletions cut 2 bases from V and 8 bases from J, with 13 bases between. Germline lookup yields CDR1 SGHRS and CDR2 YFSETQ. The CDR3 runs 13 residues.

This clone was recorded a few times. The V gene is TRBV28, the J gene TRBJ1-1, with unresolved D. CDR3 length equals 12 residues. Trimming shortened V by 8 bases and J by 0 bases, and 7 bases separated the two germline ends. From germline, CDR1 is MDHEN and CDR2 SYDVKM. As DNA, the CDR3 is TGTGCCAGCCGGAGCATGAACACTGAAGCTTTCTTT. As protein: CASRSMNTEAFF. Together with reference TRBV28 and TRBJ1-1, the CDR3 gives the full variable domain: DVKVTQSSRYLVKRTGEKVFLECVQDMDHENMFWYRQDPGLGLRLIYFSYDVKMKEKGDIPEGYSVSREKKERFSLILESASTNQTSMYLCASRSMNTEAFFGQGTRLTVV.

V is TRBV30 and J is TRBJ1-5; the D is unclear. The CDR3 length is 15 residues. Per germline, CDR1 GTSNPN and CDR2 SVGIG (reference sequence). Deletions cut 1 base from V and 6 bases from J, with 16 bases between. This chain's CDR3 is CAWSEGWVGGQPQHF. The DNA of the CDR3 is TGTGCCTGGAGTGAGGGCTGGGTTGGAGGTCAGCCCCAGCATTTT.

The chain uses TRBV27 and TRBJ2-7, with D possibly matching TRBD2 (6 bases). Germline lookup yields CDR1 MNHEY and CDR2 SMNVEV (reference sequence). The CDR3 consists of 12 residues. With 10 bases removed from V and 4 bases from J, the gap between germline ends came to 14 bases. Here the CDR3 DNA reads TGTGCCACCCGGGACTCTCGATACGAGCAGTACTTC. Amino acids: CATRDSRYEQYF.

J is TRBJ1-1 and V is TRBV5-1; D uncertain. Germline V gene data show CDR1 as SGHRS and CDR2 as YFSETQ. The CDR3 sequence is 12 residues long. V lost 0 bases and J 6 bases, leaving 6 bases between the germline ends. As DNA, the CDR3 is TGCGCCAGCAGCTTGGAGCGATCTGAAGCTTTCTTT. Protein sequence: CASSLERSEAFF. Complete variable domain (other parts from reference TRBV5-1 and TRBJ1-1): KAGVTQTPRYLIKTRGQQVTLSCSPISGHRSVSWYQQTPGQGLQFLFEYFSETQRNKGNFPGRFSGRQFSNSRSEMNVSTLELGDSALYLCASSLERSEAFFGQGTRLTVV.

The V and J genes are TRBV27 and TRBJ2-1; 11 positions match TRBD2. Per the germline V gene, CDR1 is MNHEY and CDR2 is SMNVEV (reference sequence). The ends lost 2 bases at V and 4 bases at J; junction bases unmatched: 13. The CDR3 loop spans 19 amino acids. CDR3 in DNA: TGTGCCAGCAGTTTAGGAGCAACTAGCGGGAGATTTCTGTACAATGAGCAGTTCTTC. Encoded protein: CASSLGATSGRFLYNEQFF.